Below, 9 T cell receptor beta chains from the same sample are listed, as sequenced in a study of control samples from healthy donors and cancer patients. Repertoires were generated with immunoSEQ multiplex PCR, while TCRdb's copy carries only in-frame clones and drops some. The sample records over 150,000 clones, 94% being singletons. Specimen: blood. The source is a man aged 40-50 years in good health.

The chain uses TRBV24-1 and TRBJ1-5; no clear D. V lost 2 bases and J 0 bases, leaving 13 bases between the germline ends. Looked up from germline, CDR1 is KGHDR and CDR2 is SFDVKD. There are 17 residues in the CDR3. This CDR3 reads CATSDSVRVDSNQPQHF. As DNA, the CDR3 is TGTGCCACCAGTGATTCTGTTCGGGTCGATAGCAATCAGCCCCAGCATTTT.

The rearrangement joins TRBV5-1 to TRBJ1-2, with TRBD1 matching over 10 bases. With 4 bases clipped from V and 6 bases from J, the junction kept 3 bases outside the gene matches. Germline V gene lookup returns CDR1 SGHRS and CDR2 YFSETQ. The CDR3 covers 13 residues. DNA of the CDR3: TGCGCCAGCAGCACGACAGGGGGCAATGGCTACACCTTC. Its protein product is CASSTTGGNGYTF.

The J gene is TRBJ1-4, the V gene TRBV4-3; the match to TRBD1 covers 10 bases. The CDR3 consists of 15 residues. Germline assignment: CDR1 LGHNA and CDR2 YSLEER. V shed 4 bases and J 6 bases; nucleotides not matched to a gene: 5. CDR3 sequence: CASSLLGQGDEKLFF. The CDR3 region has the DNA TGCGCCAGCAGCCTATTAGGACAGGGGGATGAAAAACTGTTTTTT.

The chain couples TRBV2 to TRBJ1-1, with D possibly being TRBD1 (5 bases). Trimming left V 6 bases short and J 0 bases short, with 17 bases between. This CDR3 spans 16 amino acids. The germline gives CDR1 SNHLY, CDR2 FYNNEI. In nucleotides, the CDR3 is TGTGCCAGCAGAACCCCCCGGGACGAGATGAACACTGAAGCTTTCTTT. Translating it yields CASRTPRDEMNTEAFF.

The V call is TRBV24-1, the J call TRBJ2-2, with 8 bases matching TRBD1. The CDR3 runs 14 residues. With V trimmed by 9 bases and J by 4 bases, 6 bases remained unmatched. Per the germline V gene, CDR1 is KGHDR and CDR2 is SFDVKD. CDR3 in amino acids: CATSGDRRTGELFF. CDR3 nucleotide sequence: TGTGCCACCTCCGGGGACAGGCGCACCGGGGAGCTGTTTTTT.

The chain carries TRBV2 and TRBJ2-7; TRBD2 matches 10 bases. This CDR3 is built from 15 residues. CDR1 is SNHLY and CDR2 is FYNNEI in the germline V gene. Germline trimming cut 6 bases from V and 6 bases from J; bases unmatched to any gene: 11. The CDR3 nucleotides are TGTGCCAGCAGCGGGAGCGGGGGGGCTCGAGGCGAGCAGTACTTC. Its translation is CASSGSGGARGEQYF.

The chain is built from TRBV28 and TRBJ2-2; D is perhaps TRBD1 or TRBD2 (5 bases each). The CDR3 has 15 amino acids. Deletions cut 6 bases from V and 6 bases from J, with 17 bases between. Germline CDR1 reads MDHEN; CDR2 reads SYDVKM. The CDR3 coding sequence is TGTGCCAGCAGGTTACCGGGACCTCGGGCCGGGGAGCTGTTTTTT. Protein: CASRLPGPRAGELFF.

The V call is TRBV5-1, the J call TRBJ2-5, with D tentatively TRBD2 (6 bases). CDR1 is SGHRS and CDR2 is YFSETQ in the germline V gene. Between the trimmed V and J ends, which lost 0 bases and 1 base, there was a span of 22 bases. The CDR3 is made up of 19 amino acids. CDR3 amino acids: CASSLAKTTSGPSQETQYF. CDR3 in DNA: TGCGCCAGCAGCTTGGCCAAGACTACCAGCGGGCCCTCCCAAGAGACCCAGTACTTC.

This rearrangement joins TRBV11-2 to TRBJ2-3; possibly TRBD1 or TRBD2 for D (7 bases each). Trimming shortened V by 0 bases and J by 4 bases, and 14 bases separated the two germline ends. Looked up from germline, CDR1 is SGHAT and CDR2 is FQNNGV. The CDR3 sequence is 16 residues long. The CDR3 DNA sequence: TGTGCCAGCAGCTTAGATTTCAGGGGGGGGGCAGATACGCAGTATTTT. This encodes CASSLDFRGGADTQYF.